The entry below describes one T cell receptor beta chain. Its antigen is not known. This sample was taken from a study of CD8+CD57+ T cells in acquired aplastic anemia. Across the study: On average, sorted CD4+ and CD8+ cells gave roughly 3 ug of DNA. Study-wide findings and caveats: Patients and controls shared about 27 CD8+ CDR3 sequences. Patients showed no significant difference from controls in CD8+ Simpson's diversity.

Trimming stripped 2 bases from V and 8 bases from J, with 13 bases between. CDR1 SGHTS and CDR2 YDEGEE come from the germline V gene. This CDR3 has 13 residues. Genomic DNA, the template, was used for profiling of the TCR beta VDJ and CDR3. Each CDR3 protein is one row after TCRdb ran MiXCR on the reads. The sample records approximately 190,000 distinct CDR3 sequences, around 47% being singletons. Individuals selected for sequencing had exhibited CD8+CD57+ cell expansion on flow cytometry. The patients, all of them, had severe acquired aplastic anemia. This clonotype was sampled from a human donor with aplastic anemia. V and J are TRBV5-8 and TRBJ1-2; D gene unclear. Sequencing was done on a sample of sorted CD4+, CD8+, or CD8+CD57+ T cells (not recorded which) from PBMCs. The CDR3 protein is CASSLLDPHGYTF. In nucleotides, the CDR3 is TGTGCCAGCAGCTTACTGGACCCTCACGGCTACACCTTC.